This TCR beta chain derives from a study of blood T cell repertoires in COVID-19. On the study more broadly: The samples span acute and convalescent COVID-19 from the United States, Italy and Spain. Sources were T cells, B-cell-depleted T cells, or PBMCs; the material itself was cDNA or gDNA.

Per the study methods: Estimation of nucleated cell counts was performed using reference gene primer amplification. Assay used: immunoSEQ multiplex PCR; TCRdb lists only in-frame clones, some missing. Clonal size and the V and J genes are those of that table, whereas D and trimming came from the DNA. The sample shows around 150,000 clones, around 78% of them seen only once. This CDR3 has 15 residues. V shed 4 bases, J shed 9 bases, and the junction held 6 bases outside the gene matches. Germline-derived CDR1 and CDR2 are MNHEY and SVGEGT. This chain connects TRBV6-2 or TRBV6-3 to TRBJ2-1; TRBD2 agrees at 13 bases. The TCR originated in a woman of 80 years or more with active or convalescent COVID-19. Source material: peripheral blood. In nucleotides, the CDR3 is TGTGCCAGCAGTTGGACTAGCGGGGGATCCACTGAGCAGTTCTTC. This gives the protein CASSWTSGGSTEQFF.